This T cell receptor beta chain was sequenced for a study of cytomegalovirus exposure and HLA in healthy donors. Turning to the study itself: The roughly 130 validation repertoires used the same platform as the 550 to 700 first-cohort repertoires (as reported by a later analysis).

Sequencing used immunoSEQ multiplex PCR; TCRdb keeps in-frame clones, though not all of them. The sample holds 150,000 to 200,000 clones, approximately 86% seen once. Germline assignment: CDR1 MNHEY and CDR2 SVGAGI. The CDR3 extends over 15 amino acids. Losses at the gene ends were 2 bases for V and 5 bases for J; bases not matched to a gene: 6. As to this clone: What it binds is unknown.

Broader study findings: The dataset shows that most TCR sequences were rare, while some public TCRs occurred in many donors.

The sequenced material came from PBMCs. The V and J genes are TRBV6-5 and TRBJ2-7; 10 bases align to TRBD1. The receptor was isolated from a woman younger than 30 in good health and CMV-seronegative. CDR3 in amino acids: CASSYTWDRGDEQYF. The CDR3 bases are TGTGCCAGCAGTTACACCTGGGACAGGGGCGACGAGCAGTACTTC.